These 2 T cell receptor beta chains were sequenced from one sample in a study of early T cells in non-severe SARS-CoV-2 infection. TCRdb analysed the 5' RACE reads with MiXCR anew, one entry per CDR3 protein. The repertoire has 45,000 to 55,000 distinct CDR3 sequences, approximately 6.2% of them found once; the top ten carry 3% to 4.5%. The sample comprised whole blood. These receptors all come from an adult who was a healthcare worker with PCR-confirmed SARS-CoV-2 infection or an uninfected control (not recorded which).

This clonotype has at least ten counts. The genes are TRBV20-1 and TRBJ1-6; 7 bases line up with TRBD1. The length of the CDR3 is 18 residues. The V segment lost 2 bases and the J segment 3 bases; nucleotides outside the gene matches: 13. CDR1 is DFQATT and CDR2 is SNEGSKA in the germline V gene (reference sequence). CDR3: CSARSLSGGGRYNSPLHF. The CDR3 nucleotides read TGCAGTGCTAGAAGCTTGTCGGGAGGGGGCCGCTATAATTCACCCCTCCACTTT.

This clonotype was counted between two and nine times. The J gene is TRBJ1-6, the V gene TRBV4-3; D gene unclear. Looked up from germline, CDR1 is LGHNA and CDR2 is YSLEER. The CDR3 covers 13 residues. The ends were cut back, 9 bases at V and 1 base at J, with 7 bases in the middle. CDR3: CASSSSYNSPLHF. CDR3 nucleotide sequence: TGCGCCAGTTCATCTTCCTATAATTCACCCCTCCACTTT.